Shown below are 28 T cell receptor beta chains from a single sample sequenced in a study of blood T cell repertoires in COVID-19. Repertoires were generated with immunoSEQ multiplex PCR, while TCRdb's copy carries only in-frame clones and drops some. Of around 100,000 clones listed, roughly nine tenths were seen once; the top ten hold under 4%. Input material: peripheral blood. The receptors come from a man aged 50 to 59 in a cohort sampled during active COVID-19.

This chain connects TRBV21-1 to TRBJ2-7; TRBD1 reflects the table's D call only, with no check against the DNA. TRBV21-1 is reported as a pseudogene. This CDR3 comprises 15 residues. The CDR3 nucleotides read TGTGCCAGCAGCACGAAAGACAGGGGGGTCATAGAGCAGTACTTC. Translation: CASSTKDRGVIEQYF.

This CDR3 is CASSPLDGGLGSGANVLTF. As DNA, the CDR3 is TGTGCCAGCAGCCCTCTAGATGGCGGTCTAGGCTCTGGGGCCAACGTCCTGACTTTC. The chain uses TRBV3-1 (or the pseudogene TRBV3-2) and TRBJ2-6; D remains ambiguous. The CDR3 sequence is 19 residues long. The ends were cut back, 4 bases at V and 0 bases at J, with 19 bases in the middle. The germline V gene has CDR1 LGHDT and CDR2 YNNKEL (reference sequence).

The rearrangement uses TRBV6-5 and TRBJ1-1, with D possibly being TRBD1 (6 bases). V lost 4 bases and J 1 base, leaving 13 bases between the germline ends. This CDR3 has 15 amino acids. Germline loops: CDR1 MNHEY, CDR2 SVGAGI. The CDR3 nucleotides are TGTGCCAGCAGTTCCGGACAGATCAGGAACACTGAAGCTTTCTTT. Its translation: CASSSGQIRNTEAFF.

In nucleotides, the CDR3 is TGTGCCAGCAGTTACGGGGGCAAGGAAAAGACCCAGTACTTC. This sequence encodes CASSYGGKEKTQYF. V and J are TRBV6-5 and TRBJ2-5; D is perhaps TRBD1 (6 bases). The V end lost 2 bases, the J end lost 6 bases, and 13 bases lay between the germline ends. CDR3 size: 14 residues. The germline V gene encodes CDR1 MNHEY and CDR2 SVGAGI.

The chain has TRBV27 and TRBJ1-3; D gene unclear. Trimming left V 2 bases short and J 4 bases short, with 12 bases between. The CDR3 sequence is 15 residues long. From germline, CDR1 is MNHEY and CDR2 SMNVEV (reference sequence). CDR3 sequence reads: CASSLSPGRGNTIYF. The DNA for the CDR3 is TGTGCCAGCAGTTTAAGCCCAGGCCGAGGAAACACCATATATTTT.

The rearrangement joins TRBV6-5 to TRBJ1-1; D is uncertain. The CDR3 loop spans 15 amino acids. Trimming removed 5 bases at V and 1 base at J, with 14 bases between. Per germline, CDR1 MNHEY and CDR2 SVGAGI. The CDR3 is CASSPLGGRNTEAFF. The CDR3 DNA sequence: TGTGCCAGCAGTCCCCTTGGAGGGCGGAACACTGAAGCTTTCTTT.

This rearrangement joins TRBV3-1 (or the pseudogene TRBV3-2) to TRBJ1-4, with a weak D call TRBD1 (5 bases). CDR3 length: 16 residues. Trimming left V 0 bases short and J 8 bases short, with 16 bases between. CDR1 is LGHDT, CDR2 YNNKEL, per germline (reference sequence). The CDR3 bases are TGTGCCAGCAGCCAAGAGGGAGGAGGGGCCGGAGAAAAACTGTTTTTT. Translation: CASSQEGGGAGEKLFF.

This sequence joins TRBV29-1 and TRBJ2-3; D is perhaps TRBD2 (6 bases). Trimming cost V 3 bases and J 4 bases, with 14 bases left between them. In germline, CDR1 is SQVTM, CDR2 ANQGSEA. This CDR3 region has 14 residues. The CDR3: CSVDDRGAADTQYF. CDR3 nucleotide sequence: TGCAGCGTTGATGACCGCGGGGCGGCAGATACGCAGTATTTT.

Only a few counts were recorded for this clone. The rearrangement uses TRBV6-1 and TRBJ2-3; D gene ambiguous. Germline CDR1 and CDR2: MNHNS and SASEGT. The V end was cut by 2 bases, the J end by 2 bases, with 2 bases between. The CDR3 contains 12 residues. The CDR3 DNA reads as TGTGCCAGCAGTGAATACACAGATACGCAGTATTTT. Residues: CASSEYTDTQYF.

The chain links TRBV6-2 or TRBV6-3 to TRBJ2-7, with D possibly being TRBD1 (6 bases). The germline CDR1 and CDR2 sequences are MNHEY and SVGEGT. This CDR3 contains 13 residues. The germline V and J ends were trimmed by 5 bases and 3 bases, with 11 bases remaining between them. CDR3 region: CASSPRTDYEQYF. The CDR3 DNA sequence: TGTGCCAGCAGTCCCCGGACAGACTACGAGCAGTACTTC.

The rearrangement uses TRBV10-3 and TRBJ2-4; 8 nucleotides match TRBD1. This CDR3 comprises 16 residues. The J segment lost 4 bases and the V segment lost 4 bases, leaving 9 bases of the junction unmatched. Germline CDR1 and CDR2: ENHRY and SYGVKD. The CDR3 DNA reads TGTGCCATCAGTGGGGGGACAGGAGGAGGGAAAAACATTCAGTACTTC. As protein: CAISGGTGGGKNIQYF.

The chain employs TRBV7-9 and TRBJ1-4; tentatively, D is TRBD1 (5 bases). Trimming took off 6 bases at V and 1 base at J, with 15 bases between the two ends. The CDR3 has 16 residues. Germline CDR1 reads SEHNR; CDR2 reads FQNEAQ (reference sequence). The CDR3 is CASRNSGGGTNEKLFF. The CDR3 nucleotides read TGTGCCAGCAGGAACAGTGGGGGAGGAACTAATGAAAAACTGTTTTTT.

This clone showed up just once. The chain joins TRBV9 to TRBJ1-5; D not resolved. There are 16 residues in the CDR3. Germline V gene sequence: CDR1 SGDLS, CDR2 YYNGEE. Trimming took off 0 bases at V and 2 bases at J, with 12 bases between the two ends. The CDR3 nucleotides are TGTGCCAGCAGCGTAGGGATCGGGGAAGGCAATCAGCCCCAGCATTTT. It is translated as CASSVGIGEGNQPQHF.

The rearrangement uses TRBV7-2 and TRBJ2-1, with 8 bases that match TRBD2. The CDR3 runs 15 residues. In germline, CDR1 is SGHTA, CDR2 FQGNSA. Trimming took 7 bases from V and 2 from J; bases not matched to a gene: 7. The CDR3 protein is CASTYRGGPYNEQFF. As DNA, the CDR3 is TGTGCCAGCACTTACCGGGGGGGACCCTACAATGAGCAGTTCTTC.

The gene calls are TRBV3-1 (or the pseudogene TRBV3-2) and TRBJ1-6; 8 bases are shared with TRBD1. The CDR3 has 15 amino acids. Per the germline V gene, CDR1 is LGHDT and CDR2 is YNNKEL (reference sequence). V lost 4 bases to trimming and J lost 9 bases; unmatched junction nucleotides: 8. The DNA for the CDR3 is TGTGCCAGCAGCCTCGAGGACAGGGATCTTTCACCCCTCCACTTT. Amino acids: CASSLEDRDLSPLHF.

This chain links TRBV21-1 with TRBJ2-2; whether TRBD1, the table's D call, matches the DNA was not checked. TRBV21-1 constitutes a pseudogene. This CDR3 is 15 amino acids long. DNA for the CDR3: TGTGCCAGCAGCAAAGAGGGGGACGGTGGCGGGGAGCTGTTTTTT. Protein product: CASSKEGDGGGELFF.

This chain links TRBV7-3 with TRBJ1-1, with D maybe TRBD1 (6 bases). Trimming shortened V by 5 bases and J by 7 bases, and 14 bases separated the two germline ends. CDR3 length equals 13 residues. Per the germline V gene, CDR1 is SGHTA and CDR2 is FQGTGA. The CDR3 region has the DNA TGTGCCAGCAGCCTTCAGGGGCTGGGTGAAGCTTTCTTT. Translation: CASSLQGLGEAFF.

This clone was counted ten times or more. The chain uses TRBV15 and TRBJ2-7; TRBD1 aligns across 12 bases. J was trimmed by 6 bases and V by 5 bases; bases with no gene match: 8. This CDR3 is built from 15 residues. Germline-derived CDR1 and CDR2 are LNHNV and YYDKDF (reference sequence). CDR3 amino acids: CATSARDRGPVEQYV. The CDR3 DNA reads TGTGCCACCAGCGCCCGGGACAGGGGGCCAGTCGAGCAGTACGTC.

The rearrangement links TRBV7-8 to TRBJ2-7; weak D call: TRBD2 (6 bases). This CDR3 has 16 residues. Trimming stripped 4 bases from V and 3 bases from J, with 19 bases between. CDR1 is SGHVS and CDR2 is FQNEAQ in the germline V gene. The CDR3, as DNA: TGTGCCAGCAGCTCCCCCACTCGCGGGGACCTCTACGAGCAGTACGTC. It yields the protein CASSSPTRGDLYEQYV.

The chain uses TRBV6-5 and TRBJ1-5; the D gene is possibly TRBD1 (6 bases). CDR1 and CDR2 (germline): MNHEY, SVGAGI. Trimming pared 6 bases from V and 3 bases from J, leaving 15 bases between. The CDR3 sequence is 15 residues long. The CDR3 DNA is TGTGCCAGCAGGCTACAGGGCAAGTACAATCAGCCCCAGCATTTT. Protein sequence: CASRLQGKYNQPQHF.

J is TRBJ1-1 and V is TRBV6-5, with D tentatively TRBD1 (6 bases). Germline CDR1 and CDR2: MNHEY and SVGAGI. CDR3 length: 14 residues. V was clipped by 3 bases and J by 8 bases, with 16 bases between them. The CDR3 loop is CASSYLDREQEAFF. CDR3 nucleotide sequence: TGTGCCAGCAGTTATCTGGACAGAGAGCAAGAAGCTTTCTTT.

The chain combines TRBV7-2 with TRBJ2-5, with 11 bases that match TRBD2. This CDR3 contains 14 residues. Germline V CDR1 and CDR2: SGHTA, FQGNSA. V was clipped by 5 bases and J by 3 bases; unmatched bases: 2. CDR3 DNA: TGTGCCAGCAGCGCTAGCGGGGGGAAAGAGACCCAGTACTTC. Translating it yields CASSASGGKETQYF.

This chain connects TRBV7-3 to TRBJ1-1; D is perhaps TRBD1 (6 bases). CDR3 length: 19 residues. Germline V gene data show CDR1 as SGHTA and CDR2 as FQGTGA. Trimming removed 0 bases from V and 3 bases from J, with 23 bases in between. The CDR3 DNA reads as TGTGCCAGCAGCTTAACGCCCATAAGACCAGGGGAGAGGGACACTGAAGCTTTCTTT. It codes for CASSLTPIRPGERDTEAFF.

The chain uses TRBV9 and TRBJ2-2, with a weak D call TRBD2 (5 bases). The germline gives CDR1 SGDLS, CDR2 YYNGEE. V lost 4 bases, J lost 0 bases, and 7 bases lay in between. This CDR3 is built from 14 residues. The CDR3 loop is CASSLLANTGELFF. Written as DNA, the CDR3 is TGTGCCAGCAGCTTACTAGCGAACACCGGGGAGCTGTTTTTT.

V gene TRBV6-6 combines with J gene TRBJ2-7, with TRBD1 matching over 7 bases. The CDR3 length is 15 residues. CDR1 is MNHNY and CDR2 is SVGAGI in the germline V gene (reference sequence). The V gene end was trimmed by 6 bases and the J gene end by 0 bases; junction bases not matched to a gene: 8. CDR3 bases: TGTGCCAGCAGCCCGAGGGGGCCGAGCTCCTACGAGCAGTACTTC. Residues: CASSPRGPSSYEQYF.

This clone was counted only a few times. The gene calls are TRBV7-2 and TRBJ1-6; D is ambiguous. The CDR3 consists of 14 residues. Between the trimmed V and J ends, which lost 5 bases and 4 bases, there was a span of 9 bases. Germline values: CDR1 SGHTA, CDR2 FQGNSA. The CDR3: CASSPTGYNSPLHF. CDR3 nucleotide sequence: TGTGCCAGCAGCCCCACCGGGTATAATTCACCCCTCCACTTT. The full variable domain, its missing parts supplied by reference TRBV7-2 and TRBJ1-6, is GAGVSQSPSNKVTEKGKDVELRCDPISGHTALYWYRQSLGQGLEFLIYFQGNSAPDKSGLPSDRFSAERTGGSVSTLTIQRTQQEDSAVYLCASSPTGYNSPLHFGNGTRLTVT.

This chain connects TRBV24-1 to TRBJ2-3; 10 nucleotides match TRBD1. V gave up 5 bases and J gave up 4 bases; unmatched junction bases: 8. Germline CDR1 is KGHDR and CDR2 is SFDVKD. This CDR3 has 16 amino acids. CDR3 nucleotides: TGTGCCACCAGTGGGAGGGACAGGGGTTCCCCAGATACGCAGTATTTT. This encodes CATSGRDRGSPDTQYF.

With regard to this clone: Other DNA sequences in this specimen translate into the identical CDR3. This chain uses TRBV5-1 with TRBJ2-7; 7 bases match TRBD1. Trimming cost V 4 bases and J 0 bases; bases outside gene matches: 4. The CDR3 sequence is 14 residues long. CDR1 and CDR2 from the germline V gene are SGHRS and YFSETQ. In DNA form, the CDR3 reads TGCGCCAGCAGCCCGGACAGGATCTCCTACGAGCAGTACTTC. Translation gives CASSPDRISYEQYF.